One sample yielded the 24 T cell receptor beta chains listed below, sequenced in a study of T cells expressing NK-cell markers. After re-calling the 5' RACE reads, TCRdb lists one entry per CDR3 protein, DNA absent. Its table records 350,000 to 450,000 distinct CDR3 sequences. Sequencing was carried out using blood T cells: a sorted CD56 or NKG2C T cell subset, CD4+ or CD8+ T cells, or bulk PBMC T cells (not recorded which). These receptors all come from a man aged 18-70 years in good health.

This chain joins TRBV2 and TRBJ2-2; the TCRdb call, TRBD1, lacks DNA for checking. Per germline, CDR1 SNHLY and CDR2 FYNNEI. The CDR3 is made up of 14 amino acids. The CDR3 region is CASSGRGNTGELFF.

The chain combines TRBV11-1 with TRBJ1-4; TCRdb selects TRBD1, and the lack of DNA leaves this call unchecked. CDR3 length: 18 amino acids. In germline, CDR1 is SGHAT, CDR2 FQDESV (reference sequence). The CDR3 spells CASSPRTGQGLFGEKLFF. The variable domain in full, completed from reference TRBV11-1 and TRBJ1-4, reads EAEVAQSPRYKITEKSQAVAFWCDPISGHATLYWYRQILGQGPELLVQFQDESVVDDSQLPKDRFSAERLKGVDSTLKIQPAELGDSAMYLCASSPRTGQGLFGEKLFFGSGTQLSVL.

The chain's CDR3 is CASSFRRGYTDTQYF. The V and J genes are TRBV27 and TRBJ2-3; the TCRdb D gene call, TRBD2, has no DNA to confirm it. The CDR3 is 15 residues long. Germline V gene lookup returns CDR1 MNHEY and CDR2 SMNVEV (reference sequence).

The chain combines TRBV5-1 with TRBJ1-6; TCRdb returns TRBD1, unconfirmable since there is no DNA. This CDR3 region has 13 residues. Germline lookup yields CDR1 SGHRS and CDR2 YFSETQ. The CDR3 is CASGNQGNSPLHF.

V usage is TRBV6-1 and J usage is TRBJ2-5; TCRdb's D call, TRBD2, is unchecked because there is no DNA. The CDR3 has 17 amino acids. Germline CDR1 and CDR2: MNHNS and SASEGT. This CDR3 reads CASSDRTRRSGQETQYF.

The chain recombines TRBV6-2 or TRBV6-3 with TRBJ2-3; TCRdb lists TRBD1, though no DNA is available to test this call. The germline gives CDR1 MNHEY, CDR2 SVGEGT. The CDR3 runs 16 residues. The CDR3 loop reads CASSYSGTSLTDTQYF.

V is TRBV28 and J is TRBJ1-1. The germline CDR1 and CDR2 sequences are MDHEN and SYDVKM. There are 14 residues in the CDR3. The chain's CDR3 is CASSPLGGATEAFF.

The V gene is TRBV3-1, the J gene TRBJ2-5; TCRdb's assignment of TRBD2 cannot be checked, as there is no DNA. The germline gives CDR1 LGHDT, CDR2 YNNKEL (reference sequence). The CDR3 consists of 16 residues. The CDR3 loop is CVSSQEGGGRQETQYF.

The rearrangement joins TRBV6-1 to TRBJ2-2; there is no DNA to check the TCRdb D call of TRBD2. The CDR3 has 20 amino acids. Germline V lookup: CDR1 MNHNS, CDR2 SASEGT. This CDR3 is CASSEGRGLAGITNTGELFF.

V is TRBV11-2 and J is TRBJ2-7; TCRdb names TRBD1, which stays unverified in the absence of DNA. The CDR3 is made up of 14 amino acids. CDR1 and CDR2 (germline): SGHAT, FQNNGV. The CDR3 region is CASSLDRGPYEQYF. The full variable domain, with the rest looked up from reference TRBV11-2 and TRBJ2-7, is EAGVAQSPRYKIIEKRQSVAFWCNPISGHATLYWYQQILGQGPKLLIQFQNNGVVDDSQLPKDRFSAERLKGVDSTLKIQPAKLEDSAVYLCASSLDRGPYEQYFGPGTRLTVT.

This chain links TRBV19 with TRBJ1-5. The germline V gene encodes CDR1 LNHDA and CDR2 SQIVND (reference sequence). This CDR3 has 12 amino acids. The CDR3 protein is CASSDINQPQHF.

V is TRBV7-3 and J is TRBJ2-5; TCRdb calls TRBD1, which cannot be checked without DNA. Looked up from germline, CDR1 is SGHTA and CDR2 is FQGTGA. This CDR3 spans 14 amino acids. The CDR3 here is CASSLDRGAKTQYF.

The rearrangement links TRBV7-9 to TRBJ1-4; the D call from TCRdb, TRBD1, cannot be confirmed without DNA. Germline CDR1 reads SEHNR; CDR2 reads FQNEAQ (reference sequence). The CDR3 extends over 14 amino acids. The CDR3 sequence: CASSQGGLNEKLFF.

The rearrangement links TRBV20-1 to TRBJ2-3; TCRdb's D gene call, TRBD2, goes unchecked for lack of DNA. CDR1 and CDR2 from the germline V gene are DFQATT and SNEGSKA (reference sequence). The CDR3 consists of 17 residues. The CDR3 region is CSARERNSGGITDTQYF.

V is TRBV7-2 and J is TRBJ2-3; with no DNA, the TCRdb D assignment of TRBD1 cannot be verified. Germline loops: CDR1 SGHTA, CDR2 FQGNSA. The CDR3 spans 15 residues. CDR3 residues: CASSSPRGGAGTQYF. The full variable domain, its missing parts supplied by reference TRBV7-2 and TRBJ2-3, is GAGVSQSPSNKVTEKGKDVELRCDPISGHTALYWYRQSLGQGLEFLIYFQGNSAPDKSGLPSDRFSAERTGGSVSTLTIQRTQQEDSAVYLCASSSPRGGAGTQYFGPGTRLTVL.

J is TRBJ1-5 and V is TRBV4-1; the D call of TRBD1 rests on TCRdb alone, since no DNA is present to check it. CDR1 is MGHRA, CDR2 YSYEKL, per germline. CDR3 length: 15 residues. CDR3 protein: CASSSQGLGNQPQHF.

This chain uses TRBV5-1 with TRBJ2-1; the TCRdb D gene call, TRBD1, has no DNA to confirm it. The CDR3 has 14 residues. CDR1 SGHRS and CDR2 YFSETQ come from the germline V gene. CDR3 residues: CASSLVAGIDEQFF.

The chain couples TRBV6-2 or TRBV6-3 to TRBJ2-1; there is no DNA to check the TCRdb D call of TRBD1. The CDR3 sequence is 14 residues long. Germline loops: CDR1 MNHEY, CDR2 SVGEGT. CDR3 in amino acids: CASSKGGVEDEQFF.

The chain uses TRBV20-1 and TRBJ2-5; TCRdb designates TRBD1, a call that cannot be tested without DNA. The CDR3 runs to 14 residues. The V gene's germline CDR1 is DFQATT and CDR2 SNEGSKA (reference sequence). CDR3 sequence reads: CSAPPAAGRETQYF.

The J gene is TRBJ1-3, the V gene TRBV7-2. Germline V gene data show CDR1 as SGHTA and CDR2 as FQGNSA. The CDR3 consists of 15 residues. The chain's CDR3 is CASSLYTGFGNTIYF.

The chain recombines TRBV18 with TRBJ1-5; TCRdb returns TRBD1, unconfirmable since there is no DNA. This CDR3 has 15 amino acids. Germline loops: CDR1 KGHSH, CDR2 LQKENI. The CDR3 sequence is CASSPETGGLQPQHF. Drawing the rest from reference TRBV18 and TRBJ1-5, the complete variable domain is NAGVMQNPRHLVRRRGQEARLRCSPMKGHSHVYWYRQLPEEGLKFMVYLQKENIIDESGMPKERFSAEFPKEGPSILRIQQVVRGDSAAYFCASSPETGGLQPQHFGDGTRLSIL.

The V call is TRBV7-2, the J call TRBJ1-1. This CDR3 has 14 amino acids. Germline V gene lookup returns CDR1 SGHTA and CDR2 FQGNSA. CDR3 sequence reads: CASSSRTTSPEAFF. The entire variable domain, with the rest obtained from reference TRBV7-2 and TRBJ1-1, is as follows: GAGVSQSPSNKVTEKGKDVELRCDPISGHTALYWYRQSLGQGLEFLIYFQGNSAPDKSGLPSDRFSAERTGGSVSTLTIQRTQQEDSAVYLCASSSRTTSPEAFFGQGTRLTVV.

The chain employs TRBV9 and TRBJ2-1; TCRdb outputs TRBD1, but without DNA this stays unchecked. Germline CDR1 is SGDLS and CDR2 is YYNGEE. The CDR3 runs 15 residues. CDR3 loop: CASSETGSEGDEQFF.

The V gene is TRBV6-5, the J gene TRBJ1-6. CDR1 MNHEY and CDR2 SVGAGI come from the germline V gene. The CDR3 has 15 residues. This CDR3 reads CASSYSRASNSPLHF.